What follows are 12 T cell receptor beta chains derived from one specimen sequenced in a study of CD8 T cells in ankylosing spondylitis. Study-wide results and caveats: Among TCR beta sequences, a motif of several highly homologous variants appeared characteristic of ankylosing spondylitis blood.

TCRdb re-analysed the 5' RACE reads in MiXCR, keeping a single row per CDR3 protein. This table holds some 840,000 distinct CDR3 sequences, roughly 10% found once. Their target antigens are unknown. The specimen sequenced was blood, either unsorted or a sorted T cell fraction (not recorded which). The source is a male donor with ankylosing spondylitis.

The chain combines TRBV20-1 with TRBJ2-7, with D perhaps TRBD1 (5 bases). V was clipped by 0 bases and J by 3 bases, with 12 bases between them. This CDR3 comprises 14 residues. Germline assignment: CDR1 DFQATT and CDR2 SNEGSKA (reference sequence). CDR3 protein: CSARDQGRSYEQYF. The CDR3 DNA sequence: TGCAGTGCTAGAGATCAGGGTCGGAGCTACGAGCAGTACTTC.

The chain joins TRBV4-1 to TRBJ2-1; D may correspond to TRBD1 or TRBD2 (5 bases each). CDR1 and CDR2 from the germline V gene are MGHRA and YSYEKL. Trimming took 4 bases from V and 9 from J, leaving 19 bases between them. The CDR3 is 15 residues long. The CDR3 DNA reads TGCGCCAGCAGCCGACAGTGGACACAGGAGGTTGAGCAGTTCTTC. It specifies CASSRQWTQEVEQFF.

This clonotype was recorded many times. The chain couples TRBV7-2 to TRBJ2-3; 8 bases align to TRBD1. The CDR3 is made up of 15 amino acids. The germline CDR1 and CDR2 sequences are SGHTA and FQGNSA. The ends lost 1 base at V and 6 bases at J; junction bases unmatched: 6. The CDR3 loop reads CASSLVQGVRDTQYF. The CDR3 DNA sequence: TGTGCCAGCAGCTTAGTACAGGGGGTGAGGGATACGCAGTATTTT.

This clonotype was seen ten or more times. The genes are TRBV20-1 and TRBJ2-1, with TRBD2 matching over 10 bases. The germline gives CDR1 DFQATT, CDR2 SNEGSKA (reference sequence). The CDR3 length is 14 residues. The J segment lost 6 bases and the V segment lost 5 bases, leaving 7 bases of the junction unmatched. The CDR3 DNA sequence: TGCAGTGCTGTAAGCGGGGGGGCCTTCAATGAGCAGTTCTTC. This translates into CSAVSGGAFNEQFF.

In its sample, this clonotype was seen a few times. V and J are TRBV20-1 and TRBJ2-2; possibly TRBD2 for D (5 bases). Trimming took 0 bases from V and 7 from J, leaving 18 bases between them. The V gene's germline CDR1 is DFQATT and CDR2 SNEGSKA (reference sequence). This CDR3 region has 16 residues. The CDR3 sequence: CSARDTGSGRLGELFF. The CDR3 coding sequence is TGCAGTGCTAGAGATACGGGCAGCGGTAGGCTCGGGGAGCTGTTTTTT.

Many counts were recorded for this clonotype. This chain uses TRBV29-1 with TRBJ2-3; TRBD1 aligns across 8 bases. The junction had 5 bases not matched to a gene; V was cut back by 7 bases and J by 2 bases. In germline, CDR1 is SQVTM, CDR2 ANQGSEA. This CDR3 spans 13 amino acids. CDR3 in amino acids: CSAGQGITDTQYF. The DNA for the CDR3 is TGCAGCGCTGGACAGGGAATCACAGATACGCAGTATTTT.

This clonotype has only a few counts. The chain couples TRBV10-3 to TRBJ2-3; D tentatively fits TRBD1 or TRBD2 (5 bases each). V was pared by 3 bases and J by 9 bases, with 7 bases between. Germline V CDR1 and CDR2: ENHRY, SYGVKD. There are 11 residues in the CDR3. The CDR3 is CAISDGATQYF. For the CDR3, the DNA is TGTGCCATCAGTGACGGGGCGACGCAGTATTTT.

This clonotype was seen many times. The chain has TRBV6-1 and TRBJ2-2; TRBD1 matches 8 bases. The CDR3 has 14 amino acids. V was clipped by 6 bases and J by 5 bases; unmatched bases: 5. Germline lookup yields CDR1 MNHNS and CDR2 SASEGT. CDR3 region: CASRGQGGTGELFF. Written as DNA, the CDR3 is TGTGCCAGCAGAGGACAGGGCGGGACCGGGGAGCTGTTTTTT.

This clonotype was picked up many times. The genes are TRBV5-1 and TRBJ1-4, with unresolved D. Between the trimmed V and J ends, which lost 4 bases and 0 bases, there was a span of 19 bases. The CDR3 has 18 residues. CDR1 SGHRS and CDR2 YFSETQ come from the germline V gene. Written as DNA, the CDR3 is TGCGCCAGCAGCCCTAATCCCGGAGGGCCTGCAACTAATGAAAAACTGTTTTTT. Translating gives CASSPNPGGPATNEKLFF.

This clonotype was seen only a few times. The rearrangement joins TRBV14 to TRBJ2-1; 12 bases line up with TRBD2. Germline CDR1 reads SGHDN; CDR2 reads FVKESK. The CDR3 has 16 residues. The V segment lost 1 base and the J segment 9 bases; nucleotides outside the gene matches: 7. CDR3 amino acids: CASSQVATSGRPEQFF. CDR3 bases: TGTGCCAGCAGCCAAGTAGCTACTAGCGGGAGGCCTGAGCAGTTCTTC.

This clonotype was recorded a few times. This chain uses TRBV7-2 with TRBJ2-5; 9 bases agree with TRBD2. With 1 base clipped from V and 1 base from J, the junction kept 4 bases outside the gene matches. Germline CDR1 is SGHTA and CDR2 is FQGNSA. The CDR3 is made up of 16 amino acids. The CDR3 nucleotides are TGTGCCAGCAGCTTAGGGGTAGCGGGGGCCCAAGAGACCCAGTACTTC. Translation: CASSLGVAGAQETQYF.

This clonotype was seen more than once but under ten times. The chain has TRBV9 and TRBJ2-2; D gene unclear. V was shortened by 2 bases and J by 1 base, with 9 bases between the two germline ends. The CDR3 sequence is 15 residues long. Germline V lookup: CDR1 SGDLS, CDR2 YYNGEE. CDR3 sequence reads: CASSVLLENTGELFF. CDR3 DNA sequence: TGTGCCAGCAGCGTTCTACTCGAGAACACCGGGGAGCTGTTTTTT.